This entry describes one T cell receptor beta chain. The data stem from a study of blood T cell repertoires in COVID-19. Overall study: Spain, Italy and the United States supplied samples that represented acute and convalescent COVID-19.

The Seattle patients, enrolled during active infection, were followed longitudinally. Original analysis: Estimates of nucleated cell counts were drawn from the amplification of reference gene primers. Profiled with immunoSEQ multiplex PCR; TCRdb holds only in-frame clones, not every one. That table is the source of V, J and clone size, and D and trimming were worked out from the DNA. The sample includes 95,000 to 150,000 clones, approximately 90% of them seen just once. This CDR3 comprises 12 residues. Germline CDR1 LNHDA, CDR2 SQIVND (reference sequence). V lost 4 bases, J lost 8 bases, and 3 bases stayed unmatched.

This chain connects TRBV19 to TRBJ1-2, with TRBD1 identical over 8 bases. This receptor was taken from a man aged 50 or older with COVID-19, enrolled during active disease. Material for sequencing was peripheral blood. CDR3 loop: CASSTGGKGYTF. CDR3 sequence (DNA): TGTGCCAGTAGTACAGGGGGCAAAGGCTACACCTTC.